This T cell receptor (beta chain) appears in the sequencing data of a study of blood T cell repertoires in COVID-19. Study-level information: PBMCs, B-cell-depleted T cells, or T cells were the source of the cDNA or gDNA that made up the material.

With regard to this clone: In the same sample, other DNA sequences code for this CDR3.

This CDR3 region has 12 residues. Trimming left V 3 bases short and J 4 bases short, with 4 bases between. The V gene's germline CDR1 is MNHNS and CDR2 SASEGT. Method: immunoSEQ multiplex PCR; TCRdb's copy keeps in-frame clones and lacks some. The sample contains 300,000 to 500,000 clones, roughly 88% of which appear only once. Input material: PBMCs or T cells enriched from blood (not recorded which). The TCR sequence derives from a woman in her 30s with acute COVID-19. This chain uses TRBV6-1 with TRBJ1-3; D gene unclear. CDR3 sequence reads: CASSDRGNTIYF. The CDR3 region has the DNA TGTGCCAGCAGTGACAGAGGAAACACCATATATTTT.